Here is one T cell receptor beta chain with its context. Antigen: not known. This sample stems from a study of CD8 T cells in ankylosing spondylitis. Each CDR3 protein gets one entry after TCRdb re-called the 5' RACE reads with MiXCR. The table has 700,000 to 1,000,000 distinct CDR3 sequences, around 11% seen once; the top ten hold 0.51%. Study-wide findings and caveats: Within ankylosing spondylitis blood, a TCR beta motif made up of under 10 highly homologous variants appeared to be characteristic. Disease-linked clones displayed a CD8+ phenotype and appeared relatively rarely in peripheral blood.

Trimming removed 5 bases at V and 7 bases at J, with 6 bases between. This CDR3 region has 10 residues. Germline loops: CDR1 SEHNR, CDR2 FQNEAQ (reference sequence). The clonotype comes from a male donor with ankylosing spondylitis. This chain uses TRBV7-9 with TRBJ2-7, with D unclear. Specimen: blood, either unsorted or a sorted T cell fraction (not recorded which). For the CDR3, the DNA is TGTGCCAGCAGCGCCGGTGAGCAGTACTTC. This encodes CASSAGEQYF. Using reference TRBV7-9 and TRBJ2-7 for the parts outside the CDR3, the full variable domain is DTGVSQNPRHKITKRGQNVTFRCDPISEHNRLYWYRQTLGQGPEFLTYFQNEAQLEKSRLLSDRFSAERPKGSFSTLEIQRTEQGDSAMYLCASSAGEQYFGPGTRLTVT.